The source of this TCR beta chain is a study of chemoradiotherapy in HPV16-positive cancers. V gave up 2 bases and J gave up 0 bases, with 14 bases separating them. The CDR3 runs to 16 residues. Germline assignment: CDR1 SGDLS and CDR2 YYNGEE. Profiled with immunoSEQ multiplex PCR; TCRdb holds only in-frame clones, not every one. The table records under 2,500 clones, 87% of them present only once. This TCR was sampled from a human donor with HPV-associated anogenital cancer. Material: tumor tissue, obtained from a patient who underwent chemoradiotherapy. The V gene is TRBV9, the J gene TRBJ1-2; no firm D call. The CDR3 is CASSVQPDGTNYGYTF. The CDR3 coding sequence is TGTGCCAGCAGCGTCCAACCTGACGGGACTAACTATGGCTACACCTTC. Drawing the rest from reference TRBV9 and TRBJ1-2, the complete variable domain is DSGVTQTPKHLITATGQRVTLRCSPRSGDLSVYWYQQSLDQGLQFLIQYYNGEERAKGNILERFSAQQFPDLHSELNLSSLELGDSALYFCASSVQPDGTNYGYTFGSGTRLTVV.